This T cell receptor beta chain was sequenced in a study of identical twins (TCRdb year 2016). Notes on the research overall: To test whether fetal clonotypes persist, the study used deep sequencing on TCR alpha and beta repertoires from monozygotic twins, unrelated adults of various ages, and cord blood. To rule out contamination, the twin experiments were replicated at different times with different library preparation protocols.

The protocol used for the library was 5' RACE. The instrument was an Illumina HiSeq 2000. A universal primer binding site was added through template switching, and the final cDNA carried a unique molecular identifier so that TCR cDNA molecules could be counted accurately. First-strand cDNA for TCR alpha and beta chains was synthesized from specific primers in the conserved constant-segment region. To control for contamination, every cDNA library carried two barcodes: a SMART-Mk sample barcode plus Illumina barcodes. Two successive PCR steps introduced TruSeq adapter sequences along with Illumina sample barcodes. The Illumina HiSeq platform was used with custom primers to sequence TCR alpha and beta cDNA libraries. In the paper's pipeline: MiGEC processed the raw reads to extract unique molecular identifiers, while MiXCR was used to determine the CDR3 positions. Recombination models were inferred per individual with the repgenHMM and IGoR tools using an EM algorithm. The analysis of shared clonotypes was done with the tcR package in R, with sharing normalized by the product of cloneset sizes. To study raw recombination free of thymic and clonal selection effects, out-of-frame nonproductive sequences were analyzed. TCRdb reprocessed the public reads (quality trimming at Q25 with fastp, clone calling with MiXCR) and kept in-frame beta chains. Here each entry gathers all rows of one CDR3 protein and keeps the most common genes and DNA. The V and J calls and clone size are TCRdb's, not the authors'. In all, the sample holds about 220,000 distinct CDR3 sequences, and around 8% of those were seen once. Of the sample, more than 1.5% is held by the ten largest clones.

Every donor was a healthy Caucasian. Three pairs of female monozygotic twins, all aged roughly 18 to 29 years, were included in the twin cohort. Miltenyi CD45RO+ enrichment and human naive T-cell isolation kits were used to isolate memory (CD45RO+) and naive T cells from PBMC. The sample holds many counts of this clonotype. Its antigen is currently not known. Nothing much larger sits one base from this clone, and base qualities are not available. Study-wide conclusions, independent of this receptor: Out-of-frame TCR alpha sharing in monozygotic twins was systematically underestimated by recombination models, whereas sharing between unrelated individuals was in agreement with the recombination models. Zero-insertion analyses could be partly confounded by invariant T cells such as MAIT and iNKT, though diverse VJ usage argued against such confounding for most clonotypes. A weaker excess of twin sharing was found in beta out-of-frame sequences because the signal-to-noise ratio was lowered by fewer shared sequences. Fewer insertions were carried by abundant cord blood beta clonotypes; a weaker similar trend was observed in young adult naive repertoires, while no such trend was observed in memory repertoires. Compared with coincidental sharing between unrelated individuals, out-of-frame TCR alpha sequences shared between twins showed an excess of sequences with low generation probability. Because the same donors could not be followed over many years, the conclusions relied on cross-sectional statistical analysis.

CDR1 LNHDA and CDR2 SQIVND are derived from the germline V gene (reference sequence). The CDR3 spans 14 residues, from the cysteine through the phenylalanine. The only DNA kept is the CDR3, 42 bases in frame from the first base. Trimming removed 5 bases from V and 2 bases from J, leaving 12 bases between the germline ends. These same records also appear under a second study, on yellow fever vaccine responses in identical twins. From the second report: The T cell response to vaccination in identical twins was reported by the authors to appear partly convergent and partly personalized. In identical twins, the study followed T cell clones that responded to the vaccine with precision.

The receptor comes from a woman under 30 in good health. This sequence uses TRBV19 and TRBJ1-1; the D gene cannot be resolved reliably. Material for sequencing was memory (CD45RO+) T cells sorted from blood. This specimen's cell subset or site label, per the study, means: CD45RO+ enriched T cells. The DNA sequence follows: TGTGCCAGTAGTGGAAGCGGGGTAAACACTGAAGCTTTCTTT. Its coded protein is CASSGSGVNTEAFF.